The clone carrying this T cell receptor beta chain appeared many times. This sample was included in a study of patients and donors after allogeneic stem cell transplantation. TCRdb itself ran the RT-PCR reads through MiXCR, one entry per CDR3 protein. The table records about 15,000 distinct CDR3 sequences, 27% of them present only once. The CDR3 has 13 residues. Germline CDR1 is ENHRY and CDR2 is SYGVKD. Trimming took off 2 bases at V and 5 bases at J, with 6 bases between the two ends. The origin of this receptor is a human donor who was either an allogeneic HSCT recipient or a stem cell or donor lymphocyte infusion donor (not recorded which). It is not recorded whose cells these are; they may come from a transplant donor. Sequences were obtained from blood, either unsorted or a sorted T cell fraction (not recorded which). The chain couples TRBV10-3 to TRBJ1-4; no clear D gene. DNA for the CDR3: TGTGCCATCAGTGAGGAGGACAATGAAAAACTGTTTTTT. As protein: CAISEEDNEKLFF.